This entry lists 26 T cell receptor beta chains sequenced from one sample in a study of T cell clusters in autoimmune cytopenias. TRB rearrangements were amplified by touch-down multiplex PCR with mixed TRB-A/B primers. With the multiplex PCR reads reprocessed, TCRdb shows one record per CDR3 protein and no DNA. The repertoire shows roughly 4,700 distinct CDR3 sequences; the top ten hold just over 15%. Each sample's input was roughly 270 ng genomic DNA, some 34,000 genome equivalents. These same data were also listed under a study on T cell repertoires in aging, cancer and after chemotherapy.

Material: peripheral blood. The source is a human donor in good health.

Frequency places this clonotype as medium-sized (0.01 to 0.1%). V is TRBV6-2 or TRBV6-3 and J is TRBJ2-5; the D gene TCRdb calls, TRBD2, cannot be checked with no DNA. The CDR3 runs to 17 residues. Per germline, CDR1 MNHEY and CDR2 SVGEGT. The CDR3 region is CASSYEAAGGRRETQYF.

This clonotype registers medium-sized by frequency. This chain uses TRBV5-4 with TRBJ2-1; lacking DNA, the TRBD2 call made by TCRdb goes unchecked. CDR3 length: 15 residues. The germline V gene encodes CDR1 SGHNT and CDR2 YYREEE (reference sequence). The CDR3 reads CASSLSLAGYNEQFF.

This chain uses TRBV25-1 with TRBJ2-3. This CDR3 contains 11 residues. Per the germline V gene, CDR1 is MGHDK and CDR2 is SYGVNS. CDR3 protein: CASRHTDTQYF. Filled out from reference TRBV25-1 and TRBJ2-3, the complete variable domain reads EADIYQTPRYLVIGTGKKITLECSQTMGHDKMYWYQQDPGMELHLIHYSYGVNSTEKGDLSSESTVSRIRTEHFPLTLESARPSHTSQYLCASRHTDTQYFGPGTRLTVL.

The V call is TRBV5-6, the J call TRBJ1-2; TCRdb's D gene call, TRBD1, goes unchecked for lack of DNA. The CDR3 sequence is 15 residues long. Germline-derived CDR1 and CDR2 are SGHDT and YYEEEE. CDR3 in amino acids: CASSQWGAFLGGYTF.

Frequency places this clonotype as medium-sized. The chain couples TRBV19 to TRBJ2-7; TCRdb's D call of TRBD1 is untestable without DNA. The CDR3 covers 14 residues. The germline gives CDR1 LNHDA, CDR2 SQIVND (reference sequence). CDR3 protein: CASNRGQGAYEQYF.

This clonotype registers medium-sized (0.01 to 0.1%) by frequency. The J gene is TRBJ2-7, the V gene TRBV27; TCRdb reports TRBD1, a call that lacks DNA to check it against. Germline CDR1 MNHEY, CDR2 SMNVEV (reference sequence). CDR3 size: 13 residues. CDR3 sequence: CASSPRDGYEQYF.

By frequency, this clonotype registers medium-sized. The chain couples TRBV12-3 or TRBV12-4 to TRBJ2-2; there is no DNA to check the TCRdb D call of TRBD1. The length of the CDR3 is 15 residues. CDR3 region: CASSSGTANTGELFF.

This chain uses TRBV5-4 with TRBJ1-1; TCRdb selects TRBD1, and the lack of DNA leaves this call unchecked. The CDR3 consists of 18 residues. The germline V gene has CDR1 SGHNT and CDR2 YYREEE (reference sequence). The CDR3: CASSLGVWGTDLNTEAFF.

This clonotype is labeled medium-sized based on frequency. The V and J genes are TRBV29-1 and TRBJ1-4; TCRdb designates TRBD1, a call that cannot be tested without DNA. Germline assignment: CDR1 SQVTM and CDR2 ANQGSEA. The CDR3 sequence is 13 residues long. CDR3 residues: CSVEEQGSVKLFF.

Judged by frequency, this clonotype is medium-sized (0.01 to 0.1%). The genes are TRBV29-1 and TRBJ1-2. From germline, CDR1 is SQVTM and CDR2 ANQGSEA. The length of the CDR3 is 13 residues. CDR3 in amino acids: CSVEVGLRYGYTF. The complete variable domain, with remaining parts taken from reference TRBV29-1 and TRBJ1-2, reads SAVISQKPSRDICQRGTSLTIQCQVDSQVTMMFWYRQQPGQSLTLIATANQGSEATYESGFVIDKFPISRPNLTFSTLTVSNMSPEDSSIYLCSVEVGLRYGYTFGSGTRLTVV.

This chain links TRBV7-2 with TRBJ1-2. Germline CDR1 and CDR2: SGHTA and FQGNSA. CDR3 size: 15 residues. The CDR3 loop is CASSLGSGGVYGYTF.

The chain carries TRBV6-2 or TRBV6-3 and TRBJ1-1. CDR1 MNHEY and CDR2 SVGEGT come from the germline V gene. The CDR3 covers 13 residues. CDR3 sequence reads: CASSHREGTEAFF.

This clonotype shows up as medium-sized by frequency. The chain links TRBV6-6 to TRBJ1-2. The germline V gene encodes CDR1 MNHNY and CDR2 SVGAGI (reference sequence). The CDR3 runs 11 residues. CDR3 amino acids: CASSWDYGYTF.

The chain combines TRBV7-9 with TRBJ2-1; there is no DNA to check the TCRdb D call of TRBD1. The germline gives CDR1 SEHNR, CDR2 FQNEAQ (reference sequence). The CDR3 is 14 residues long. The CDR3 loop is CASSWDSSYNEQFF.

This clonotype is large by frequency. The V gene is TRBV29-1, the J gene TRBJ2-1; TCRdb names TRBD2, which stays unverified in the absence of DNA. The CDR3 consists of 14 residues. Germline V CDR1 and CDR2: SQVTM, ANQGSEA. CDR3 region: CSVREERGYNEQFF.

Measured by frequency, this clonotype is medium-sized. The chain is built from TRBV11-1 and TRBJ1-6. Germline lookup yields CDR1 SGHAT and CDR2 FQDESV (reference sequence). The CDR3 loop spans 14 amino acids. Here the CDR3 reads CASSSDWDNSPLHF.

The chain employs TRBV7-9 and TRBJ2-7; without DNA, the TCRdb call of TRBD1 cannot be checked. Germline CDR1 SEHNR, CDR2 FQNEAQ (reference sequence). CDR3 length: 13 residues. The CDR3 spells CASSRDRVAEQYF.

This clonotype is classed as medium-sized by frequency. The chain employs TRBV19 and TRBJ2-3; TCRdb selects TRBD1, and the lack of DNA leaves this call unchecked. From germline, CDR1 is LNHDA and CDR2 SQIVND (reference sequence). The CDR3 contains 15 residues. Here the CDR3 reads CASSIRDRSTDTQYF.

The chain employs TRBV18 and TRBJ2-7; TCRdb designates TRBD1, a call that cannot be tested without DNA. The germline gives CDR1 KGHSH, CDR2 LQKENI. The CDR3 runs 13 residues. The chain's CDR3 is CASSLTDTYEQYF.

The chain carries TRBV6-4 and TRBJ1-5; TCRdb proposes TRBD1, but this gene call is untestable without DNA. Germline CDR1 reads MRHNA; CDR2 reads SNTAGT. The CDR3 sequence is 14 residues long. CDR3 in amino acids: CASSEMTGRQPQHF.

CDR3 amino acids: CASRSVANEKLFF. The V and J genes are TRBV6-5 and TRBJ1-4. This CDR3 has 13 residues. The germline V gene has CDR1 MNHEY and CDR2 SVGAGI.

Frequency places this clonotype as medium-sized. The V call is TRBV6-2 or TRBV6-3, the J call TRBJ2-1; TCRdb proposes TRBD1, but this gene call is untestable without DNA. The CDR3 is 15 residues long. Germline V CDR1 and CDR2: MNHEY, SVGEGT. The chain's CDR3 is CASTLPTGGYNEQFF.

The CDR3 loop reads CASSPHRLAGGQETQYF. The V gene is TRBV12-3 or TRBV12-4, the J gene TRBJ2-5; there is no DNA to check the TCRdb D call of TRBD2. There are 17 residues in the CDR3.

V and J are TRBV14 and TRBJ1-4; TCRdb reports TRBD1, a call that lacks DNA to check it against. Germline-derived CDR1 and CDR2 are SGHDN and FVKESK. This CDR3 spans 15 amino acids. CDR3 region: CASSSHRGFNEKLFF. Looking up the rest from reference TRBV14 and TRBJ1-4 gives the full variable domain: EAGVTQFPSHSVIEKGQTVTLRCDPISGHDNLYWYRRVMGKEIKFLLHFVKESKQDESGMPNNRFLAERTGGTYSTLKVQPAELEDSGVYFCASSSHRGFNEKLFFGSGTQLSVL.

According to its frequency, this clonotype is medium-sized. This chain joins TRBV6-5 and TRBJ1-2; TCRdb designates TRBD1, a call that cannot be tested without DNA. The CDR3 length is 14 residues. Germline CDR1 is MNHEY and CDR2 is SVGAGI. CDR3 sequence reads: CASSPQGGGSGYTF.

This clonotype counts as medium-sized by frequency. The CDR3 protein is CASIGTANYGYTF. V usage is TRBV6-5 and J usage is TRBJ1-2; as DNA is missing, the TRBD1 call by TCRdb cannot be tested. Germline loops: CDR1 MNHEY, CDR2 SVGAGI. This CDR3 contains 13 residues.